This T cell receptor (beta chain) was recorded in a study of T cell responses to AZD1222 COVID-19 vaccine (dated by TCRdb to the early 2020s). Looking at the study overall: AZD1222 recipients given second doses at about 4 weeks or at about 12 weeks were pooled, since spike-specific TCR depth and breadth were not found to differ between the two schedules. TCR sequencing covered over 230 trial participants: nearly 210 given two doses of AZD1222 and 26 given two doses of MenACWY control vaccine. Trial participants were enrolled by age into subgroups of 18-55, 56-69 and 70-plus years, and roughly 150, 30 and 60 TCR-sequenced participants, respectively, were included in these subgroups. Points the paper makes about the study in general: The vaccine-associated CD4 TCRs covered the entire spike protein, and the dominant responses fell in regions 160-218 and 743-854. Epitopes outside the regions mutated in the B.1.351 and B.1.1.7 variants were reportedly recognized by nearly half of the unique spike-specific TCRs. The 56-69-year group was small, and its depth increase did not reach significance, likely because of low power. Because no day 14 peak-response samples were available, repertoires were characterized only after the peak T cell response. A significant rise in spike-specific TCR breadth and depth was observed after two AZD1222 doses relative to day 0 and relative to MenACWY recipients. Conclusions about previously exposed vaccinees are limited, since just five to seven AZD1222 recipients were seropositive for SARS-CoV-2 at baseline. Most participants were white British and females outnumbered males, and the authors suggested that clonal diversity may have been underestimated.

The CDR3 regions of human TCRbeta chains were analyzed by immunosequencing. In the paper's pipeline: TCRs in the repertoires were matched against a reference library of SARS-CoV-2-specific TCRs that had been generated with the MIRA antigen-specificity platform. Breadth meant the fraction of unique TCRs that were SARS-CoV-2-associated, whereas depth meant the fraction of total T cells that were SARS-CoV-2-associated. Using the MIRA data, each spike-specific TCR was assigned both to the spike region to which the TCR was reactive and to a CD4 or CD8 class. Log10-transformed breadth and depth values were compared by one-way ANOVA with Sidak's multiple comparisons tests. TCRdb provides this immuneACCESS table in a form limited to in-frame rearrangements. Some clones are lacking; in checked studies, under half of them reflect an unresolved V gene, and why the rest are absent is not known. Clonal size and the V and J genes are those of that table, whereas D and trimming came from the DNA. The sample contains 100,000 to 150,000 clones, over 70% of them found a single time. The ten biggest clones cover around 6.1% of the sample.

Regarding this clone: No cognate antigen has been identified for it. Per-base quality was not reported, and no clone a single base away is much larger than it.

Reading the label with the study, this specimen's time point is: baseline before first vaccination. Vaccinee samples were obtained from the UK trials COV001 and COV002, which included a single-blind randomized controlled phase 2/3 trial of AZD1222 (ChAdOx1 nCoV-19) in healthy adults. Trial participant PBMC samples were collected at day 0 and day 28 after the second dose for TCRbeta chain sequencing. V is trimmed back by 1 base and J by 2 bases, and the junction contains 5 bases that no gene match accounts for. Spanning cysteine to phenylalanine, the CDR3 consists of 15 amino acids. The read is trimmed to its CDR3 DNA, 45 bases read in frame from base 1. The germline V gene sets CDR1 to SGDLS and CDR2 to YYNGEE.

The sequence derives from an adult in good health. In this chain, TRBV9 is recombined with TRBJ2-5; 7 junctional bases match TRBD1. The sequencing here drew on peripheral blood, taken on day 0 of AZD1222 vaccination. CDR3 sequence: CASSVMTGNQETQYF. The nucleotide sequence reads TGTGCCAGCAGCGTAATGACAGGGAATCAAGAGACCCAGTACTTC.